The 6 T cell receptor beta chains below were found in one sample sequenced in a study of blood T cell repertoires in COVID-19. Only in-frame clones appear in the TCRdb table, and some are missing; sequencing was by immunoSEQ multiplex PCR. The sample lists fewer than 250,000 clones; more than 75% were seen once. What was sequenced was peripheral blood. The source is a man aged 60 to 69 with acute or convalescent COVID-19.

This rearrangement joins TRBV5-1 to TRBJ1-6; D not certain. Germline V gene sequence: CDR1 SGHRS, CDR2 YFSETQ. V was shortened by 2 bases and J by 13 bases, with 13 bases between the two germline ends. The CDR3 runs to 13 residues. This CDR3 is CASSLGRGGPLHF. The CDR3 DNA reads TGCGCCAGCAGCTTAGGTCGGGGAGGTCCCCTCCACTTT.

V gene TRBV4-1 combines with J gene TRBJ2-1; 12 positions agree with TRBD2. Germline CDR1 and CDR2: MGHRA and YSYEKL. With V trimmed by 0 bases and J by 4 bases, 4 bases remained unmatched. CDR3 length equals 17 residues. CDR3 coding DNA: TGCGCCAGCAGCCAAGAGGGGCTAGCGGGGGGGTACAATGAGCAGTTCTTC. Residues: CASSQEGLAGGYNEQFF.

This chain links TRBV3-1 (or the pseudogene TRBV3-2) with TRBJ2-1; TRBD2 is a possible D gene (6 bases). V was cut by 0 bases and J by 4 bases, with 7 bases left in between. Germline assignment: CDR1 LGHDT and CDR2 YNNKEL (reference sequence). The CDR3 loop spans 14 amino acids. In DNA, the CDR3 is TGTGCCAGCAGCCAAGAGGCGGGGTACAATGAGCAGTTCTTC. It specifies CASSQEAGYNEQFF.

This chain joins TRBV6-1 and TRBJ1-1, with 7 nucleotides matching TRBD1. Germline CDR1 MNHNS, CDR2 SASEGT. The V gene end was trimmed by 4 bases and the J gene end by 0 bases; junction bases not matched to a gene: 11. The CDR3 has 17 residues. The CDR3 reads CASSGLPLTGMNTEAFF. DNA for the CDR3: TGTGCCAGCAGTGGCTTACCCCTGACAGGGATGAACACTGAAGCTTTCTTT.

This sequence joins TRBV18 and TRBJ1-1, with a possible D match to TRBD1 (5 bases). Germline V lookup: CDR1 KGHSH, CDR2 LQKENI. V lost 0 bases and J lost 0, with 8 bases in between. This CDR3 is built from 15 residues. The CDR3 DNA reads as TGTGCCAGCTCACCACCGCAGGGCTTGAACACTGAAGCTTTCTTT. Amino acid sequence: CASSPPQGLNTEAFF.

J is TRBJ2-5 and V is TRBV2; D unresolved. The CDR3 sequence is 14 residues long. CDR1 is SNHLY, CDR2 FYNNEI, per germline. V lost 8 bases to trimming and J lost 5 bases, with 18 bases between them. The CDR3 sequence is CASCEVVPRETQYF. CDR3 bases: TGTGCCAGCTGCGAAGTGGTACCTAGGGAGACCCAGTACTTC.